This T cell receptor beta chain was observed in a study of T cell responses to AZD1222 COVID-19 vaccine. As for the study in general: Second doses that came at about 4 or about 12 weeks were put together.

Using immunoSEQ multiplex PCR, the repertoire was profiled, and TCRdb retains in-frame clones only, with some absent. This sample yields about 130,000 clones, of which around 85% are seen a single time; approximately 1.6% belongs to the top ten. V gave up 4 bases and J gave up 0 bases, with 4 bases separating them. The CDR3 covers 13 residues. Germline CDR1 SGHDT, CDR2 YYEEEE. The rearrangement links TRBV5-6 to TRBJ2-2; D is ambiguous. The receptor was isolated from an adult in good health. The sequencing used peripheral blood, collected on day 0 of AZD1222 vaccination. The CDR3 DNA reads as TGTGCCAGCAGCCCACCGAACACCGGGGAGCTGTTTTTT. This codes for CASSPPNTGELFF. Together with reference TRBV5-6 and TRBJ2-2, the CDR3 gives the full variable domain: DAGVTQSPTHLIKTRGQQVTLRCSPKSGHDTVSWYQQALGQGPQFIFQYYEEEERQRGNFPDRFSGHQFPNYSSELNVNALLLGDSALYLCASSPPNTGELFFGEGSRLTVL.